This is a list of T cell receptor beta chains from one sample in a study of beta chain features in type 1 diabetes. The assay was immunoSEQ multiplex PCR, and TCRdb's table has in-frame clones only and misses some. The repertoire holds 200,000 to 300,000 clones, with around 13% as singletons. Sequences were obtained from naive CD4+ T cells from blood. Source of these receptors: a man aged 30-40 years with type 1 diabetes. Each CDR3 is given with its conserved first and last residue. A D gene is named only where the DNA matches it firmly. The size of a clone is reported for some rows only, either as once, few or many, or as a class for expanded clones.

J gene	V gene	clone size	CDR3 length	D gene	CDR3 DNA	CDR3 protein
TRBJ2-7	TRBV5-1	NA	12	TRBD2	TGCGCCAGCAGCTGGGAGGGGTACGAGCAGTACTTC	CASSWEGYEQYF
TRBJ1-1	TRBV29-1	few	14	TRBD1	TGCAGCGTCCGTCCACAGGGGTTGAACACTGAAGCTTTCTTT	CSVRPQGLNTEAFF
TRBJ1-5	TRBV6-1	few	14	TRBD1	TGTGCCAGCAGTTCGACAGGGTGGAATCAGCCCCAGCATTTT	CASSSTGWNQPQHF
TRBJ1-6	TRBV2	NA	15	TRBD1	TGTGCCAGCAGTCCGGGACAGGGATCCAATTCACCCCTCCACTTT	CASSPGQGSNSPLHF
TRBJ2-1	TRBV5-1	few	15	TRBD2	TGCGCCAGCAGCTTACTAGCGGCAAACTACAATGAGCAGTTCTTC	CASSLLAANYNEQFF
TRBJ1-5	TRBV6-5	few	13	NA	TGTGCCAGCAGTGAGGCAGGGCGACAGCCCCAGCATTTT	CASSEAGRQPQHF
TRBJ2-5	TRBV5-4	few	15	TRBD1	TGTGCCAGCAGCCCCTCGGACAGGGAAGGAGAGACCCAGTACTTC	CASSPSDREGETQYF
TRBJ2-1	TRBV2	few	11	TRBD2	TGTGCCAGCAATCAAGCGGGGAGGAAGTTCTTC	CASNQAGRKFF
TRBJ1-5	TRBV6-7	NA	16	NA	TGTGCCAGCAGTTACGGGCAGCTGAAGTACAATCAGCCCCAGCATTTT	CASSYGQLKYNQPQHF
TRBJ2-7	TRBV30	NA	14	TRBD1	TGTGCCTGGAGTGTTAGGGCAGGGGGTGGCGAGCAGTACTTC	CAWSVRAGGGEQYF
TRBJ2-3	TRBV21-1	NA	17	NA	TGTGCCAGCAGCATCTTCTCGGACAGGGATAGCACAGATACGCAGTATTTT	CASSIFSDRDSTDTQYF
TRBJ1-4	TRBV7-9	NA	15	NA	TGTGCCAGCAGCAGGGACATCCTGGCGGGTGAAAAACTGTTTTTT	CASSRDILAGEKLFF
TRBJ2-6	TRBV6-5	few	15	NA	TGTGCCAGCAGTTACTTCAGGGCTGGGGCCAACGTCCTGACTTTC	CASSYFRAGANVLTF
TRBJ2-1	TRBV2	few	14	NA	TGTGCCAGCAGTGTGGGAGGAGCCCAGGGTGAGCAGTTCTTC	CASSVGGAQGEQFF
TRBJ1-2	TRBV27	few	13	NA	TGTGCCAGCAGTTCCCGCAATACTAGGGGCTACACCTTC	CASSSRNTRGYTF
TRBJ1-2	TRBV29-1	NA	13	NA	TGCAGCGTTGTAGTTACAGGGACCGATGGCTACACCTTC	CSVVVTGTDGYTF
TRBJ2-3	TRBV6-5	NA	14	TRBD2	TGTGCCAGCAGGGATAGCGGGGGAGTGGATACGCAGTATTTT	CASRDSGGVDTQYF
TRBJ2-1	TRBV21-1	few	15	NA	TGTGCCATCCGACTAGCCCCGGGAGAGTACAATGAGCAGTTCTTC	CAIRLAPGEYNEQFF
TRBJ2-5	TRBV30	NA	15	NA	TGTGCCTGGACCCAGGCAGGGCTAGTTAGTGAGACCCAGTACTTC	CAWTQAGLVSETQYF
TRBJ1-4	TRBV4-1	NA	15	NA	TGCGCCAGCAGCCTCGAGGGTGCAACTAATGAAAAACTGTTTTTT	CASSLEGATNEKLFF
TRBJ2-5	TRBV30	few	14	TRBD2	TGTGCCTGGAGTGTGCTAGCGGGGGGCGAGACCCAGTACTTC	CAWSVLAGGETQYF
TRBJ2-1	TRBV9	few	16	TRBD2	TGTGCCAGCAGCTCCTCAGCGGGGGGGGCTAACAATGAGCAGTTCTTC	CASSSSAGGANNEQFF
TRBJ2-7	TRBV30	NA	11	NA	TGTGCCTGGAGTCTTTCCTACGAGCAGTACTTC	CAWSLSYEQYF
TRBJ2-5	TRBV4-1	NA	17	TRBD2	TGCGCCAGCAGCCGGACTAGCGGGAGGTTAGAGGGAGAGACCCAGTACTTC	CASSRTSGRLEGETQYF
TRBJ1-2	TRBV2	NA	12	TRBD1	TGTGCCAGCAGAAGGACAGGGGAGGGCTACACCTTC	CASRRTGEGYTF
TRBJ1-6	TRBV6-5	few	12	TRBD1	TGTGCCAGCACCGGGACAGGCTCACCCCTCCACTTT	CASTGTGSPLHF
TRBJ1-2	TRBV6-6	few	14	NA	TGTGCCAGCAGTTACGGGCTGCCTAACTATGGCTACACCTTC	CASSYGLPNYGYTF
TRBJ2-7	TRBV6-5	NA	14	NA	TGTGCCAGCAGTTACTCGCTTACGTATTCCGGGCAGTACTTC	CASSYSLTYSGQYF
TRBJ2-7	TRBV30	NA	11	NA	TGTGCCTGGAGTCTTCAGGGTGAGCAGTACTTC	CAWSLQGEQYF
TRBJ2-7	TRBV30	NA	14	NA	TGTGCCTGGAGACCGACAGGCACGTTGTACGAGCAGTACTTC	CAWRPTGTLYEQYF
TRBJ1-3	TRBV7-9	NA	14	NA	TGTGCCAGCAGCAACGACAACTCTGGAAACACCATATATTTT	CASSNDNSGNTIYF
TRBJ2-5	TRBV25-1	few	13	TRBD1	TGTGCCAGCAGGTGGACAGGGATGGAGACCCAGTACTTC	CASRWTGMETQYF
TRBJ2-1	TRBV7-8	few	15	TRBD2	TGTGCCAGCAGCCCTGGACTAGCGGAGTACAATGAGCAGTTCTTC	CASSPGLAEYNEQFF
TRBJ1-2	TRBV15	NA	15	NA	TGTGCCACCAGCAGAGATGGGCCCGGGGGCTATGGCTACACCTTC	CATSRDGPGGYGYTF
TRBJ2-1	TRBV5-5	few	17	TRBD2	TGTGCCAGCAGCTGGGAGGGACTAGCTCACTCCTACAATGAGCAGTTCTTC	CASSWEGLAHSYNEQFF
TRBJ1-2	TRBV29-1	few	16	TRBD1	TGCAGCGTTGCGGGCGAGACAGGGGTGAATAACTATGGCTACACCTTC	CSVAGETGVNNYGYTF
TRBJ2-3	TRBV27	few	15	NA	TGTGCCAGCAGTTTAAGCCCTAGTACCGCAGATACGCAGTATTTT	CASSLSPSTADTQYF
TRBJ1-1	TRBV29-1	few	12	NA	TGCAGCGTTTCCGACGGCGGGGGTGAAGCTTTCTTT	CSVSDGGGEAFF
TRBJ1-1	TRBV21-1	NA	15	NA	TGTGCCAGCAGCGTGCCGGGACTGATGAACACTGAAGCTTTCTTT	CASSVPGLMNTEAFF
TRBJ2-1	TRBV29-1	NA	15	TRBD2	TGCAGCGGGGCCGCGCGACTAGCCACCAACAATGAGCAGTTCTTC	CSGAARLATNNEQFF
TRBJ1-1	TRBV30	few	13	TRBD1	TGTGCCTGGACTGACAGGGCCGGGACTGAAGCTTTCTTT	CAWTDRAGTEAFF